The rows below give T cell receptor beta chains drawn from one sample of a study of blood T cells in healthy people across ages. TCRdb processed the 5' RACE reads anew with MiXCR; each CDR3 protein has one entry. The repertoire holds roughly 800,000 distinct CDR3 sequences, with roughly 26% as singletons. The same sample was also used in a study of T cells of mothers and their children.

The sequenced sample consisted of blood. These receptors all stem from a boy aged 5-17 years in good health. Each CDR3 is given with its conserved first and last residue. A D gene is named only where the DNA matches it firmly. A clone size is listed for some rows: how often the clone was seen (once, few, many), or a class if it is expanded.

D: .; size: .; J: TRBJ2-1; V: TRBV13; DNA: TGTGCCAGCAGCTCCCCCTCACAAGGGACCTACAATGAGCAGTTCTTC; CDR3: CASSSPSQGTYNEQFF
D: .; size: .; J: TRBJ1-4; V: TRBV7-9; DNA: TGTGCCAGCAGCTTAGGAGGTTTAAAAGGGGAAAAACTGTTTTTT; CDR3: CASSLGGLKGEKLFF
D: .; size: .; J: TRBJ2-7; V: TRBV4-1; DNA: TGCGCCAGCAGCCAAGCGCAGCGGTCCTACGAGCAGTACTTC; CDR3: CASSQAQRSYEQYF
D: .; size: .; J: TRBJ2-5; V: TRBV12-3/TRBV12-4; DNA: TGTGCCAGCAGTTTGAGGGGAATAGAGACCCAGTACTTC; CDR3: CASSLRGIETQYF
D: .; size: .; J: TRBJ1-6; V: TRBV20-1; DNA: TGCAGTGCTAGATTGGGACGGGGGGATTCACCCCTCCACTTT; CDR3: CSARLGRGDSPLHF
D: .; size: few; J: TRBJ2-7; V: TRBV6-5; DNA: TGTGCCAGCAGTTACGGGGACGCCTACGAGCAGTACTTC; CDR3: CASSYGDAYEQYF
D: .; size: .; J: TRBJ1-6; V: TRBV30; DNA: TGTGCCTGGAGGGAAGGGGCTGGACCCCTCCACTTT; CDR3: CAWREGAGPLHF
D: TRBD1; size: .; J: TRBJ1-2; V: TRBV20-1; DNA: TGCAGTGCTAGAGAGGGGACAGGGACTAACTATGGCTACACCTTC; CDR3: CSAREGTGTNYGYTF
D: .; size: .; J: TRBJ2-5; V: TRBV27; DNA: TGTGCCAGCAGTTCACTTGGGGCTACGACCCAGTACTTC; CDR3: CASSSLGATTQYF
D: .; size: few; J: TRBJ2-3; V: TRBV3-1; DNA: TGTGCCAGCAGCCAAGAGGCCAGCACAGATACGCAGTATTTT; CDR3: CASSQEASTDTQYF
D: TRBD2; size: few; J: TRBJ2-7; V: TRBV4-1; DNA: TGCGCCAGCAGCCCGGAGGGCAGCGGGGTCCTCTACGAGCAGTACTTC; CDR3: CASSPEGSGVLYEQYF
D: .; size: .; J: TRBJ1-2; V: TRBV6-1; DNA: TGTGCCAGCAGTGAAAACACCCAGACCGTATTAGGCGGCTACACCTTC; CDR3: CASSENTQTVLGGYTF
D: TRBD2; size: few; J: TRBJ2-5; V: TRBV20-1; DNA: TGCAGTGCACTGGACCGGGGGGGGCGAGAGACCCAGTACTTC; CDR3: CSALDRGGRETQYF
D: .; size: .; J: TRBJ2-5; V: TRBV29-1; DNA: TGCAGCGTTATTTATGGGGCCAGTCAAGAGACCCAGTACTTC; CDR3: CSVIYGASQETQYF
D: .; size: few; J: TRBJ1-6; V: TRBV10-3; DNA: TGTGCCACAGGGGATAGAAATTCACCCCTTCACTTT; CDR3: CATGDRNSPLHF
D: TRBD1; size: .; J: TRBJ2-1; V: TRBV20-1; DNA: TGCAGTGCTAGTCCCGGACAGGGAAAAATGAAGTTCTTC; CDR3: CSASPGQGKMKFF
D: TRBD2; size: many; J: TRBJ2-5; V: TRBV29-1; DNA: TGCAGCTCCGCGGCGGCGGGGGGGTCTCAAGAGACCCAGTACTTC; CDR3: CSSAAAGGSQETQYF
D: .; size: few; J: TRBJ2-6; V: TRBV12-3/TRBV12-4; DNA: TGTGCCAGCAGTTTTAATGGGGCCAACGTCCTGACTTTC; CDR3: CASSFNGANVLTF
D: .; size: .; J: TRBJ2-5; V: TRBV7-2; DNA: TGTGCCAGCAGTCCCACCGTCAGGGGGGTCACGGCCCAGTACTTC; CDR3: CASSPTVRGVTAQYF
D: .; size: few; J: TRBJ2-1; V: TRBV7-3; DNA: TGTGCCAGCAGCTTAGACCCGTTATACAATGAGCAGTTCTTC; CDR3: CASSLDPLYNEQFF
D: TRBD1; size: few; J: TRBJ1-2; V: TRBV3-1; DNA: TGTGCCAGCAGCCAAGATTCGGGGACAGGGGAAGATGGCTACACCTTC; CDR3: CASSQDSGTGEDGYTF
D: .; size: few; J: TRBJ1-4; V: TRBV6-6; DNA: TGTGCCAGCAGTTACCGCAGGGGCGCGGAAGAAAAACTGTTTTTT; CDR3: CASSYRRGAEEKLFF
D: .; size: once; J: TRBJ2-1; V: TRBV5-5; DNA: TGTGCCAGCAGCTTGCGGGGCGGGGTGAATGAGCAGTTCTTC; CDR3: CASSLRGGVNEQFF
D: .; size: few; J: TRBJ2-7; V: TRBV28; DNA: TGTGCCAGCCTCGCCTGGGCCAGCTCCTACGAGCAGTACTTC; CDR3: CASLAWASSYEQYF
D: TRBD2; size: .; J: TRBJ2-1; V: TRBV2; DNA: TGTGCCGGCAGTCCGGGACTAGCGGGGGGGGTCGATGAGCAGTTCTTC; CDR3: CAGSPGLAGGVDEQFF
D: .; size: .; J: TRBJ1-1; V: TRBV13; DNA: TGTGCCAGCAGACCTGGACAGAACACTGAAGCTTTCTTT; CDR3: CASRPGQNTEAFF
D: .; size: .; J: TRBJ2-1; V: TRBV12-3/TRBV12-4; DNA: TGTGCCAGCACTCCTAGGGAGTCCAATGAGCAGTTCTTC; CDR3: CASTPRESNEQFF
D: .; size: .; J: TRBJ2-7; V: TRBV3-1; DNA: TGTGCCAGCAGCCAAGAAGGGATCCCCTACGAGCAGTACTTC; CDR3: CASSQEGIPYEQYF
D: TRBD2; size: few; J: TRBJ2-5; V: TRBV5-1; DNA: TGCGCCAGCAGCTTGGCACCTAGCGGGGGGCAAGAGACCCAGTACTTC; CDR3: CASSLAPSGGQETQYF
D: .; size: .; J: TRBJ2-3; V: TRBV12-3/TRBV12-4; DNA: TGTGCCAGCAGGGGCAGCGGCCTTGATACGCAGTATTTT; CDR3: CASRGSGLDTQYF
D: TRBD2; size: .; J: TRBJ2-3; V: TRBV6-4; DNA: TGTGCCAGCAGTGACTCTGGGACTAGCGGGGGCACTCCTACGCAGTATTTT; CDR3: CASSDSGTSGGTPTQYF
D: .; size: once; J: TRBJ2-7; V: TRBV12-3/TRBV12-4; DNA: TGTGCCAGCAGTTTAGGACCGGATTACGAGCAGTACTTC; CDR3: CASSLGPDYEQYF
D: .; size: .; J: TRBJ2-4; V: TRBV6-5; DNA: TGTGCCAGCAGCATAACCGAGGGGAAAAACATTCAGTACTTC; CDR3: CASSITEGKNIQYF
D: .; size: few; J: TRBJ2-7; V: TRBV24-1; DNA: TGTGCCACCAGTGATTTGCGAGACCGGCCCTACGAGCAGTACTTC; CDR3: CATSDLRDRPYEQYF
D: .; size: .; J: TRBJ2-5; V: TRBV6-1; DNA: TGTGCCAGCAGCCCTGCCGGGTCAAGCTTGGGGGAAGAGACCCAGTACTTC; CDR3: CASSPAGSSLGEETQYF
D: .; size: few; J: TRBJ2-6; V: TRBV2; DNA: TGTGCCAGCAGTGAAGCGCTTCGGGGCAGGAGAAGCTCTGGGGCCAACGTCCTGACTTTC; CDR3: CASSEALRGRRSSGANVLTF
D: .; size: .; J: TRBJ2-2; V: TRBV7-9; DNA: TGTGCCAGCAGGGCTGTGGAGGCCGGGGAGCTGTTTTTT; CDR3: CASRAVEAGELFF
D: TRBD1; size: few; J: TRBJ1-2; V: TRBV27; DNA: TGTGCCAGCAGTGCGAACAGGGGAGATGGCTACACCTTC; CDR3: CASSANRGDGYTF
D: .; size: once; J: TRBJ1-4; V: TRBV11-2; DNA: TGTGCCAGCAGCTTATTCCCCGAAACTAATGAAAAACTGTTTTTT; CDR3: CASSLFPETNEKLFF
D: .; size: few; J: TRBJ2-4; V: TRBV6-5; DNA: TGTGCCAGCGACGTCTTGAACATTCAGTACTTC; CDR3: CASDVLNIQYF